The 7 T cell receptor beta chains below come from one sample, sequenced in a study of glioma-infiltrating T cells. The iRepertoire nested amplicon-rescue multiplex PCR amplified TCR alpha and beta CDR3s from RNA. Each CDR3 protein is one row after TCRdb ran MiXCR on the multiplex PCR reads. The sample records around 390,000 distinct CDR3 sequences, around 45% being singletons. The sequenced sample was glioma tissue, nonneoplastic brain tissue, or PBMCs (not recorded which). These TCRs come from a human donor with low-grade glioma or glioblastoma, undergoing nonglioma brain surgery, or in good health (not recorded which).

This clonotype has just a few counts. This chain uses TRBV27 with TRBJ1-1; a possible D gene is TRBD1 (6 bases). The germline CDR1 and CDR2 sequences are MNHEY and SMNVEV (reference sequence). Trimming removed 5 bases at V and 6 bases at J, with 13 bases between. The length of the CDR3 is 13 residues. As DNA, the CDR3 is TGTGCCAGCAGTGCCACAGGGCTTGCTGAAGCTTTCTTT. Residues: CASSATGLAEAFF.

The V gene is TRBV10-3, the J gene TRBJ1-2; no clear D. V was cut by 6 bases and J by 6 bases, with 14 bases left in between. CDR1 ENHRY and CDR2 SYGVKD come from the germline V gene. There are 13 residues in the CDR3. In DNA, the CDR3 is TGTGCCATCAGAAGGGAAGGGTCGGATGGCTACACCTTC. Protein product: CAIRREGSDGYTF.

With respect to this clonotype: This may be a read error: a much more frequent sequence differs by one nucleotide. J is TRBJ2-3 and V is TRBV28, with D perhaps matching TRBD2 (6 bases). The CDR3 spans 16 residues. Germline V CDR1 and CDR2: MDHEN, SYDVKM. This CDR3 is CDSRAYLAGRTDTQYF. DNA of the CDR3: TGTGACAGCAGAGCCTACTTGGCGGGGCGCACAGATACGCAGTATTTT.

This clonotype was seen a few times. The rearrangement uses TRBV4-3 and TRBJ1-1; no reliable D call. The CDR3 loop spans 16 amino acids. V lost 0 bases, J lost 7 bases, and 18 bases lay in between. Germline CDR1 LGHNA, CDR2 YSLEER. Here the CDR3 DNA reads TGCGCCAGCAGCCAAGAAGTACCGAGCTTTGACGGTGAAGCTTTCTTT. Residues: CASSQEVPSFDGEAFF.

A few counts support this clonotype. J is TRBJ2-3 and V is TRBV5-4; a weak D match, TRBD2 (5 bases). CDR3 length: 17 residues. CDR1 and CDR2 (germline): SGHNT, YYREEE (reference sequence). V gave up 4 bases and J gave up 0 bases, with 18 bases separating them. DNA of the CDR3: TGTGCCAGCAGCCCCCTCCTCCTGGAGCGGAGCACAGATACGCAGTATTTT. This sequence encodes CASSPLLLERSTDTQYF.

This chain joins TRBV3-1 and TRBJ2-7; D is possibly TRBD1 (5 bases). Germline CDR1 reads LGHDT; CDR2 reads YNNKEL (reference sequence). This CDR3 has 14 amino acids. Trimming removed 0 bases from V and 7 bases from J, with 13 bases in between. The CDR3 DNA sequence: TGTGCCAGCAGCCAAGAGACAGCTGGCGATGAGCAGTACTTC. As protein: CASSQETAGDEQYF.

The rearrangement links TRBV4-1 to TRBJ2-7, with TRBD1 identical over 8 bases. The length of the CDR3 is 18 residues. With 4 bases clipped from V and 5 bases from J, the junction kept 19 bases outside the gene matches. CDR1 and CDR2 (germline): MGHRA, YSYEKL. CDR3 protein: CASSPMGGQGLPGDEQYF. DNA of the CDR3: TGCGCCAGCAGCCCCATGGGTGGACAGGGTCTTCCGGGCGACGAGCAGTACTTC.